This TCR beta chain was identified during a study of blood T cell repertoires in COVID-19. The wider study: The study drew acute and convalescent COVID-19 samples from the United States, Italy and Spain. T cells, B-cell-depleted T cells, or PBMCs supplied cDNA or gDNA.

V lost 1 base to trimming and J lost 7 bases, with 10 bases between them. This CDR3 has 13 residues. The germline V gene encodes CDR1 LGHDT and CDR2 YNNKEL (reference sequence). Per the study methods: From reference gene primer amplification, estimates of nucleated cell counts were derived. The repertoire was sequenced with immunoSEQ multiplex PCR; TCRdb's copy has only in-frame clones and lacks some. V, J and clone size derive from that table, while D and trimming were established from the DNA sequence. Of 100,000 or so clones listed, around 90% were seen once; the top ten hold roughly 6%. The chain recombines TRBV3-1 (or the pseudogene TRBV3-2) with TRBJ1-1; D ambiguous. The TCR comes from a woman aged 55-75 years with acute or convalescent COVID-19. Sequences were obtained from peripheral blood. The CDR3, as DNA: TGTGCCAGCAGCCAAGTTTTGGGCTTTGAAGCTTTCTTT. Translating gives CASSQVLGFEAFF.